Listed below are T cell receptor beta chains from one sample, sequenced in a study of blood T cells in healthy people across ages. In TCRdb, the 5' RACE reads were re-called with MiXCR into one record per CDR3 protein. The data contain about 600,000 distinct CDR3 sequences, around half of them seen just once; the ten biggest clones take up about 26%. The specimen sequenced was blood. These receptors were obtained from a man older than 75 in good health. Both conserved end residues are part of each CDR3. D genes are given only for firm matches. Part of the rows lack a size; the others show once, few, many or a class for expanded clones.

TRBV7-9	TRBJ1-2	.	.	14	CASSASGSWGGYTF	TGTGCCAGCAGCGCATCCGGGTCCTGGGGTGGCTACACCTTC
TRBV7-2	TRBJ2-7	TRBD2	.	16	CASSLDLAAGVAEQYF	TGTGCCAGCAGCTTAGACCTAGCGGCTGGCGTTGCTGAGCAGTACTTC
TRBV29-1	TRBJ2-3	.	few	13	CSGQNRVADTQYF	TGCAGCGGTCAAAACAGGGTAGCAGATACGCAGTATTTT
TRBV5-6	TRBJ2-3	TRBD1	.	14	CASSADRGRVTQYF	TGTGCCAGCAGCGCGGACAGGGGGCGCGTTACGCAGTATTTT
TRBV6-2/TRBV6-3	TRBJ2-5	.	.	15	CASSYMWVDQETQYF	TGTGCCAGCAGTTACATGTGGGTCGACCAAGAGACCCAGTACTTC
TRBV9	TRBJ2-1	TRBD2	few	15	CASSGGLAGAIEQFF	TGTGCCAGCAGCGGAGGTCTAGCGGGAGCTATTGAGCAGTTCTTC
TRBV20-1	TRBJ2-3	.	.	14	CSAGDSRGTDTQYF	TGCAGTGCTGGGGACTCCCGGGGAACAGATACGCAGTATTTT
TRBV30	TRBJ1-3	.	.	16	CAWSLYRQNYGYTIYF	TGTGCCTGGAGTCTCTACCGGCAGAACTATGGCTACACCATATATTTT
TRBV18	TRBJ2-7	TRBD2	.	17	CASSTGLAGGRPYEQYF	TGTGCCAGCTCCACCGGACTAGCGGGAGGACGACCCTACGAGCAGTACTTC
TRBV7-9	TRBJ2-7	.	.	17	CASSPFYGSYDYNEQYF	TGTGCCAGCAGCCCATTTTACGGGAGTTATGACTACAATGAGCAGTACTTC
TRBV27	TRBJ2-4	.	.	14	CASSGAVLKNIQYF	TGTGCCAGCAGCGGTGCAGTCCTTAAAAACATTCAGTACTTC
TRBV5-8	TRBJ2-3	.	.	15	CASGGRASSTDTQYF	TGTGCCAGCGGGGGCCGGGCCTCTAGCACAGATACGCAGTATTTT
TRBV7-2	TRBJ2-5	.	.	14	CASSLGQQSETQYF	TGTGCCAGCAGCTTGGGACAACAGTCGGAGACCCAGTACTTC
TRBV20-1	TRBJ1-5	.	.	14	CSARSRWPNQPQHF	TGCAGTGCTAGAAGCCGATGGCCCAATCAGCCCCAGCATTTT
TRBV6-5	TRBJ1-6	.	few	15	CASSYGGQLNSPLHF	TGTGCCAGCAGTTACGGCGGACAGCTAAATTCACCCCTCCACTTT
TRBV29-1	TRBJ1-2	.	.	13	CSVELGLGLGYTF	TGCAGCGTTGAATTGGGGCTGGGTCTTGGCTACACCTTC
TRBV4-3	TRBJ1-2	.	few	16	CASSQGNTGANYGYTF	TGCGCCAGCAGCCAAGGGAACACAGGAGCTAACTATGGCTACACCTTC
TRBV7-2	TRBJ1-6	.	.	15	CASSLVSSNNSPLHF	TGTGCCAGCAGCTTAGTGTCGTCCAATAATTCACCCCTCCACTTT
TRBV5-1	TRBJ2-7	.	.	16	CASSLITRGDSYEQYF	TGCGCCAGCAGCTTAATCACGCGGGGAGACTCCTACGAGCAGTACTTC
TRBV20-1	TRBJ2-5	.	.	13	CSARSTPQETQYF	TGCAGTGCTAGATCTACGCCTCAAGAGACCCAGTACTTC